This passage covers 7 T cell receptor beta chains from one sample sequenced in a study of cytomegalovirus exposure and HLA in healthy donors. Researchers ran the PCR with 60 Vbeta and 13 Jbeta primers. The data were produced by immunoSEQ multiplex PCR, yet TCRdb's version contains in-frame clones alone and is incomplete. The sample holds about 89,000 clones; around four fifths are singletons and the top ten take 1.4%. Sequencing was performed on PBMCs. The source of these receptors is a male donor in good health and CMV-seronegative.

Written as DNA, the CDR3 is TGTGCCAGCTCACCACAGGAGACCAACGGCCTAGCTTTCTTT. Its translation is CASSPQETNGLAFF. The rearrangement links TRBV18 to TRBJ1-1, with unresolved D. CDR1 and CDR2 from the germline V gene are KGHSH and LQKENI. V was clipped by 1 base and J by 10 bases, with 16 bases between them. This CDR3 comprises 14 residues.

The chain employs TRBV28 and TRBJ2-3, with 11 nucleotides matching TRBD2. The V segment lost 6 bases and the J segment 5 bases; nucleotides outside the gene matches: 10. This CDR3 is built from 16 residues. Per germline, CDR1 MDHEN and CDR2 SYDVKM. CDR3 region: CASRLLAGESGDTQYF. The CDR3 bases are TGTGCCAGCAGATTACTAGCGGGGGAAAGTGGAGATACGCAGTATTTT.

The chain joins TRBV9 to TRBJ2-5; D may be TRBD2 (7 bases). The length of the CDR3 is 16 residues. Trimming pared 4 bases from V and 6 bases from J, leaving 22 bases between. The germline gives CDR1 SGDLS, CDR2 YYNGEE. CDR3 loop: CASSPVPGGLSQTQYF. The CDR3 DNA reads TGTGCCAGCAGCCCCGTCCCGGGGGGCCTAAGCCAGACCCAGTACTTC.

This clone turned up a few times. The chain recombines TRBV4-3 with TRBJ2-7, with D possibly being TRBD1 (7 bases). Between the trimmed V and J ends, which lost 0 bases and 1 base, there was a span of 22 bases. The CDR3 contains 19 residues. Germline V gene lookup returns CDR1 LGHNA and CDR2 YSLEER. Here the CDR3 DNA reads TGCGCCAGCAGCCAAGACCTAACCGGCGGGACAGATAATTCCTACGAGCAGTACTTC. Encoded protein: CASSQDLTGGTDNSYEQYF.

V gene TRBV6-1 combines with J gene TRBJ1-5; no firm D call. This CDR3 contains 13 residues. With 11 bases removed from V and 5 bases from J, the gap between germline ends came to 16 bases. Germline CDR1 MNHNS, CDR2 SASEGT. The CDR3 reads CASKEQPDQPQHF. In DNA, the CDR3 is TGTGCCTCAAAGGAACAGCCAGATCAGCCCCAGCATTTT.

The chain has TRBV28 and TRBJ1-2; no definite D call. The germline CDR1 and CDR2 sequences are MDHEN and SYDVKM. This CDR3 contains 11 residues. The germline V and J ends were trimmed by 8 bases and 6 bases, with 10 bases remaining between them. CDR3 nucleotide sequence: TGTGCCAGCGCTAGGGAGAATGGCTACACCTTC. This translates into CASARENGYTF.

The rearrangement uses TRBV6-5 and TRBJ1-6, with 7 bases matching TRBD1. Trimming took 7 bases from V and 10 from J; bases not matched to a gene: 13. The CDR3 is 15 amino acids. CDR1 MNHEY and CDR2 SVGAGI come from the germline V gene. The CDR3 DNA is TGTGCCAGCAACCCGGAGGGGGCCTCGGGGTCACCCCTCCACTTT. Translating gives CASNPEGASGSPLHF.